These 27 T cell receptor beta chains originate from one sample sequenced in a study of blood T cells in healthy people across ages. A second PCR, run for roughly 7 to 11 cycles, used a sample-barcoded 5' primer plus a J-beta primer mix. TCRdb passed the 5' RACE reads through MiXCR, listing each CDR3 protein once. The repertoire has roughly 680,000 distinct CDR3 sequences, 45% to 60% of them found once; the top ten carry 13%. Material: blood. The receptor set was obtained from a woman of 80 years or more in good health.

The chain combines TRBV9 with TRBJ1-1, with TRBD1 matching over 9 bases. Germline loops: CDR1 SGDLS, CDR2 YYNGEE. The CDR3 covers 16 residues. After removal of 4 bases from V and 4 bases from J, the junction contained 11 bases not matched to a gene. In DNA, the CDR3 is TGTGCCAGCAGCAGATCGACAGGGGGTGACGGCACTGAAGCTTTCTTT. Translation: CASSRSTGGDGTEAFF.

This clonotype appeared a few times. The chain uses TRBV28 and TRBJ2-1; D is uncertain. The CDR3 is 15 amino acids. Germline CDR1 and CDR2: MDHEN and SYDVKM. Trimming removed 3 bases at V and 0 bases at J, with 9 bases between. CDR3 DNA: TGTGCCAGCAGTTTGGACGTTAGCTCCTACAATGAGCAGTTCTTC. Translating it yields CASSLDVSSYNEQFF.

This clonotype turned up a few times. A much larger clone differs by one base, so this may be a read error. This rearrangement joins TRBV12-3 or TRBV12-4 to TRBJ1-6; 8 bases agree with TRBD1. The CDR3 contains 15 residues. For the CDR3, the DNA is TGTGCCACCGTGACAGGGGAGTTTGGCAATTCATCCCTCCACTTT. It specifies CATVTGEFGNSSLHF.

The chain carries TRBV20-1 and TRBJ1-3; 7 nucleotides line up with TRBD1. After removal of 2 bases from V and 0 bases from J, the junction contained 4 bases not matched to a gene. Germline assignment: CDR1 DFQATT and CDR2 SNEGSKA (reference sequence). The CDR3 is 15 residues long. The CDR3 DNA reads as TGCAGTGCTAGACCTGGACAGGCCTCTGGAAACACCATATATTTT. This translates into CSARPGQASGNTIYF.

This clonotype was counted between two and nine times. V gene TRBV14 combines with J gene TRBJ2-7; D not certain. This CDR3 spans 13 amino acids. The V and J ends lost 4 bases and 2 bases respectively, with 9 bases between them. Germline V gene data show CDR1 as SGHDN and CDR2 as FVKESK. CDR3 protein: CASSLEATYEQYF. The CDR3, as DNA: TGTGCCAGCAGCCTTGAAGCCACCTACGAGCAGTACTTC. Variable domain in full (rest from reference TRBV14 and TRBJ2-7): EAGVTQFPSHSVIEKGQTVTLRCDPISGHDNLYWYRRVMGKEIKFLLHFVKESKQDESGMPNNRFLAERTGGTYSTLKVQPAELEDSGVYFCASSLEATYEQYFGPGTRLTVT.

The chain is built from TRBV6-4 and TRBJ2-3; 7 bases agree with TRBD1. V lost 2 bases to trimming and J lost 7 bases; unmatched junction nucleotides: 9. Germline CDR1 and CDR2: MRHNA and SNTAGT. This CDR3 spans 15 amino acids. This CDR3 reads CASSDPPTGLNTQYF. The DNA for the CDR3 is TGTGCCAGCAGTGACCCTCCGACAGGGTTGAATACGCAGTATTTT.

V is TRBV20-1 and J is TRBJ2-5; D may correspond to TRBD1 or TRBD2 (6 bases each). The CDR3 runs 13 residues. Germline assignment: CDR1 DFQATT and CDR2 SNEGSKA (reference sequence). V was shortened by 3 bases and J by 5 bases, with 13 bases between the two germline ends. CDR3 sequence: CSARHGGVETQYF. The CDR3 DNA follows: TGCAGTGCTAGGCACGGGGGCGTGGAGACCCAGTACTTC.

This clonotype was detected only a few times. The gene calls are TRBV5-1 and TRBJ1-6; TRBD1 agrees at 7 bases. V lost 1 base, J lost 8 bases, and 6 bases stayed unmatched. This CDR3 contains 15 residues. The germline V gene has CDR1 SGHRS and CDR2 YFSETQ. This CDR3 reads CASSLRGQGDSPLHF. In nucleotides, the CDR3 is TGCGCCAGCAGCTTGAGGGGGCAGGGGGATTCACCCCTCCACTTT. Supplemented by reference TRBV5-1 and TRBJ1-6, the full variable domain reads KAGVTQTPRYLIKTRGQQVTLSCSPISGHRSVSWYQQTPGQGLQFLFEYFSETQRNKGNFPGRFSGRQFSNSRSEMNVSTLELGDSALYLCASSLRGQGDSPLHFGNGTRLTVT.

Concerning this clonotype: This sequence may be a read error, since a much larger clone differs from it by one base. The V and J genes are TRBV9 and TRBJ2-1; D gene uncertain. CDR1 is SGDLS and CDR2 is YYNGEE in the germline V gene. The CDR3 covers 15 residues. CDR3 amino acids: CASSEGINSFNEQFF. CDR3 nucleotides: TGTGCCAGCAGCGAAGGGATTAACTCCTTCAATGAGCAGTTCTTC.

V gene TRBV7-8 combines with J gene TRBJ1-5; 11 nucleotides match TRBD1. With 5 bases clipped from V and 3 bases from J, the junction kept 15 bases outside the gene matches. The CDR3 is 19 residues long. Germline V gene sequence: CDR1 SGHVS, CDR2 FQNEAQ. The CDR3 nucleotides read TGTGCCAGCAGCAAGGGCCCGAGGGGGACAGGGGGTTCCAATCAGCCCCAGCATTTT. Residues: CASSKGPRGTGGSNQPQHF.

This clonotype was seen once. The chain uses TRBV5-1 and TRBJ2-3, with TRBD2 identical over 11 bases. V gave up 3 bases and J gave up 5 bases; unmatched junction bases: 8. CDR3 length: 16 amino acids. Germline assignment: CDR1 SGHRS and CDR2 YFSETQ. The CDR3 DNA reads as TGCGCCAGCAGCTCAGGACTAGCGGGTACGATAGATACGCAGTATTTT. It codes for CASSSGLAGTIDTQYF. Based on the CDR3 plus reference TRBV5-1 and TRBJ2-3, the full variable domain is KAGVTQTPRYLIKTRGQQVTLSCSPISGHRSVSWYQQTPGQGLQFLFEYFSETQRNKGNFPGRFSGRQFSNSRSEMNVSTLELGDSALYLCASSSGLAGTIDTQYFGPGTRLTVL.

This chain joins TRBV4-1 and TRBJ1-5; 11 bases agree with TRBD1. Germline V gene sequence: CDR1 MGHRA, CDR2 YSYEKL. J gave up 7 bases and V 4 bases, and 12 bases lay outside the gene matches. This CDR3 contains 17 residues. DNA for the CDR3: TGCGCCAGCAGCCTAAGCGTCGGGACAGGGGGATACCAGCCCCAGCATTTT. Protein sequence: CASSLSVGTGGYQPQHF.

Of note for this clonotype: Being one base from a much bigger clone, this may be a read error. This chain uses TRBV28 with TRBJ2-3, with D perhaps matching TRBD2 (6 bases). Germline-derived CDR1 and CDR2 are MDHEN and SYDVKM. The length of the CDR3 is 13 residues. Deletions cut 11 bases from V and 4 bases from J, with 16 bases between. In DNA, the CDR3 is TGTGCCTGTAGCGGCCGGAACGCAGATACGCAGTATTTT. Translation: CACSGRNADTQYF.

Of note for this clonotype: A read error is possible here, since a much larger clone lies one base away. The CDR3 here is CASGGDRHEQYF. In DNA, the CDR3 is TGTGCCAGCGGCGGGGATAGGCACGAGCAGTACTTC. The gene calls are TRBV11-2 and TRBJ2-4; a weak D match, TRBD2 (6 bases). The DNA end lines up better with TRBJ2-7; the J call may be wrong. Per germline, CDR1 SGHAT and CDR2 FQNNGV. There are 12 residues in the CDR3.

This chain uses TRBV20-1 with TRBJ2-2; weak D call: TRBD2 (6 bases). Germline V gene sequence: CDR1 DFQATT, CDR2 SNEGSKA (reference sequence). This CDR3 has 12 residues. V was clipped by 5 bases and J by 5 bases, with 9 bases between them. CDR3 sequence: CSAQEGTGELFF. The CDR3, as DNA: TGCAGTGCTCAGGAGGGGACCGGGGAGCTGTTTTTT.

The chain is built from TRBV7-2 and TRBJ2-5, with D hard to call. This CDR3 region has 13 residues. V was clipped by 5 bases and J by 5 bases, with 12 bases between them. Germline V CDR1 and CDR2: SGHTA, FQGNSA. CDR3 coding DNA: TGTGCCAGCAGCCAAACAAAATCGGAGACCCAGTACTTC. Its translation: CASSQTKSETQYF.

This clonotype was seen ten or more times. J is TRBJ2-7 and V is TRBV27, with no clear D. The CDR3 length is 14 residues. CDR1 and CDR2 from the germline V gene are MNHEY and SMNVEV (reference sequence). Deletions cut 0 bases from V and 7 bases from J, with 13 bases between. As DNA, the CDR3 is TGTGCCAGCAGTTTATCGTCAGACTGGGGAGAGCAGTACTTC. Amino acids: CASSLSSDWGEQYF.

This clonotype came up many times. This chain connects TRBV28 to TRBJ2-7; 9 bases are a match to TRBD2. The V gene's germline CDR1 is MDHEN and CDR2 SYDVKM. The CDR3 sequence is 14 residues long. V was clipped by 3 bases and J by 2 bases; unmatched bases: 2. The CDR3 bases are TGTGCCAGCAGTTTTTCTAGCGGGACCTACGAGCAGTACTTC. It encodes CASSFSSGTYEQYF.

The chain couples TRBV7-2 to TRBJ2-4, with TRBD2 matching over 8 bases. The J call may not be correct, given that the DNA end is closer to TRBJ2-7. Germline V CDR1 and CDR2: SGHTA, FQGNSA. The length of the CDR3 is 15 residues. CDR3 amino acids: CASSTRTSGSYEQYF. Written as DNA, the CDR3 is TGTGCCAGCAGCACCAGAACTAGCGGCTCCTACGAGCAGTACTTC.

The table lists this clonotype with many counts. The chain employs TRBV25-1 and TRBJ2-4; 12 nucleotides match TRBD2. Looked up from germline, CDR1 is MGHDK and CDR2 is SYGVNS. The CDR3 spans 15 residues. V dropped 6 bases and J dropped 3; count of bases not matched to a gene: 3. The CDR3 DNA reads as TGTGCCAGCAGCTCTAGCGGGAGGGGCAAAAACATTCAGTACTTC. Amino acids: CASSSSGRGKNIQYF.

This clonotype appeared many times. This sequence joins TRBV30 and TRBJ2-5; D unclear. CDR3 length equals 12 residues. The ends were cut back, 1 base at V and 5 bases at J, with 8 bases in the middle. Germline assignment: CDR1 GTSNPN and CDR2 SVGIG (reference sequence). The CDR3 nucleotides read TGTGCCTGGAGTGCCTCCGGGGAGACCCAGTACTTC. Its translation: CAWSASGETQYF. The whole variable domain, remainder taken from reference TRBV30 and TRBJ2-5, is SQTIHQWPATLVQPVGSPLSLECTVEGTSNPNLYWYRQAAGRGLQLLFYSVGIGQISSEVPQNLSASRPQDRQFILSSKKLLLSDSGFYLCAWSASGETQYFGPGTRLLVL.

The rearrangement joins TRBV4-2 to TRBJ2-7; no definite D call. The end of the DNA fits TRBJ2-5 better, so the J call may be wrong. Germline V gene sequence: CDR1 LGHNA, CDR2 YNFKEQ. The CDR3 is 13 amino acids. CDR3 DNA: TGTGCCAGCAGCCAAGATCTTTATGAGACCCAGTACTTC. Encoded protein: CASSQDLYETQYF.

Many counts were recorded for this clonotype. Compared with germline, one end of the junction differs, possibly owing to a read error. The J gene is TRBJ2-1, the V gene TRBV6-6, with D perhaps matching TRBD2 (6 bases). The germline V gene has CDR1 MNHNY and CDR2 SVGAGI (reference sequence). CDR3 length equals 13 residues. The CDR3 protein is CASSDSLTAGQFF. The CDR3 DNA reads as TGTGCCAGCAGTGACTCGTTGACAGCGGGGCAGTTCTTC.

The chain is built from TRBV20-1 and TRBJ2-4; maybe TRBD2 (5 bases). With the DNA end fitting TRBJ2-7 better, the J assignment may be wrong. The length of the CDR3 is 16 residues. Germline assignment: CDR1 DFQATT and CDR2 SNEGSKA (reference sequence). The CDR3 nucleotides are TGCAGTGCTATTCCGGGAAAAGGTTCGTTTTCGTACGAGCAGTACTTC. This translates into CSAIPGKGSFSYEQYF.

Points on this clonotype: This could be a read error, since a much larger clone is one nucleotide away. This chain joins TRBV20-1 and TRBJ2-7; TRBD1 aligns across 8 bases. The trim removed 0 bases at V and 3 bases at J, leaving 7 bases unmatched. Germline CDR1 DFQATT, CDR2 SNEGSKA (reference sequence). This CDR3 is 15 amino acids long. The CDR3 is CSAREPGQERYEQYF. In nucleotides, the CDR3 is TGCAGTGCTAGAGAACCGGGACAGGAGCGCTACGAGCAGTACTTC.

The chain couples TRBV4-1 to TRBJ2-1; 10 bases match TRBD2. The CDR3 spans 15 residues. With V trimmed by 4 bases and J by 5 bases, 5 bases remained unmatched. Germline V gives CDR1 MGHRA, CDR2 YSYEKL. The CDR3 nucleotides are TGCGCCAGCAGCCTAGGGACTAGCGCTGACAATGAGCAGTTCTTC. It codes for CASSLGTSADNEQFF.

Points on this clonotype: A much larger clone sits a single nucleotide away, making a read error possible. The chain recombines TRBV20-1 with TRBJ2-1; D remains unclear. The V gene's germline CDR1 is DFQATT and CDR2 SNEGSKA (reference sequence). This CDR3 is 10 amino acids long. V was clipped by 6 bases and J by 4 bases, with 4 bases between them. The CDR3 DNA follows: TGCAGTGCGAAATACAATGAGCAGTTCTTC. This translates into CSAKYNEQFF.